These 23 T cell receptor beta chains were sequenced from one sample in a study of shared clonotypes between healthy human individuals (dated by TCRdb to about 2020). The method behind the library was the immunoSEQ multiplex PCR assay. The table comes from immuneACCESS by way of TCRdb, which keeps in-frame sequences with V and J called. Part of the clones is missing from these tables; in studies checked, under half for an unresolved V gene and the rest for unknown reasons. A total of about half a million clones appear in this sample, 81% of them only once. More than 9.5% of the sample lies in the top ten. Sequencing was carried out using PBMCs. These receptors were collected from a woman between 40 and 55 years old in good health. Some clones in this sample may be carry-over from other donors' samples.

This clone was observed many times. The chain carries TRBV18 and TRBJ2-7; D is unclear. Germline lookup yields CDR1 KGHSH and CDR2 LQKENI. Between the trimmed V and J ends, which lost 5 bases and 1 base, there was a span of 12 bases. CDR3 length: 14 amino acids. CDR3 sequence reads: CASSSADGSYEQYF. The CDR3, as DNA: TGTGCCAGCTCATCCGCGGACGGGTCCTACGAGCAGTACTTC.

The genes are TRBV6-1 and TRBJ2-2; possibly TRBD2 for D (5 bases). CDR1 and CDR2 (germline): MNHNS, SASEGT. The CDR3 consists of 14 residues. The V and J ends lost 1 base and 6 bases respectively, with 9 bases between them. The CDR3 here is CASSEVGGPGELFF. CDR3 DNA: TGTGCCAGCAGTGAAGTCGGAGGCCCCGGGGAGCTGTTTTTT.

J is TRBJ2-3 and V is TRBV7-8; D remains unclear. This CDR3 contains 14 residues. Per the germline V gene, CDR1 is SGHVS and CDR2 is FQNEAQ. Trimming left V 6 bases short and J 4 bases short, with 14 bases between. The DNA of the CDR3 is TGTGCCAGCAGTTCCTCACGCCTCCCAGATACGCAGTATTTT. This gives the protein CASSSSRLPDTQYF.

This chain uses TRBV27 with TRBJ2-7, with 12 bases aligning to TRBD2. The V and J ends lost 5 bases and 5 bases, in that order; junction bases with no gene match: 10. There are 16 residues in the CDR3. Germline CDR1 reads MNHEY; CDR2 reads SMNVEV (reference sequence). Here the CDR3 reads CASSGLAGPVTNEQYF. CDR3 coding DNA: TGTGCCAGCAGTGGACTAGCGGGACCAGTGACTAACGAGCAGTACTTC.

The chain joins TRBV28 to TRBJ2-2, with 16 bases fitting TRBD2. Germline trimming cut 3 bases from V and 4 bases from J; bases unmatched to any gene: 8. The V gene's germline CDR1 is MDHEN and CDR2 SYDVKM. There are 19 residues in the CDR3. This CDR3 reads CASSFPWGTSGRATGELFF. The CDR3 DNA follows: TGTGCCAGCAGTTTCCCATGGGGGACTAGCGGGAGGGCCACCGGGGAGCTGTTTTTT.

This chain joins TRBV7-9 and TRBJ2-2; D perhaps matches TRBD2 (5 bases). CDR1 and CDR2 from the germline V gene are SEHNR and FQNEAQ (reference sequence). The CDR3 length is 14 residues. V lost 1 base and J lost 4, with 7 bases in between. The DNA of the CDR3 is TGTGCCAGCAGCTTAGGAGAGGGCACCGGGGAGCTGTTTTTT. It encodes CASSLGEGTGELFF.

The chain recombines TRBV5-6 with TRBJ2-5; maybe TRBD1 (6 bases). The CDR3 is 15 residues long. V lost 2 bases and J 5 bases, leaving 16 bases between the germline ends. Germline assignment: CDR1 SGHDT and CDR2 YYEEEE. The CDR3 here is CASSLLTGSGETQYF. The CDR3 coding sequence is TGTGCCAGCAGCTTATTAACAGGGTCCGGGGAGACCCAGTACTTC. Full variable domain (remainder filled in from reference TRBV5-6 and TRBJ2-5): DAGVTQSPTHLIKTRGQQVTLRCSPKSGHDTVSWYQQALGQGPQFIFQYYEEEERQRGNFPDRFSGHQFPNYSSELNVNALLLGDSALYLCASSLLTGSGETQYFGPGTRLLVL.

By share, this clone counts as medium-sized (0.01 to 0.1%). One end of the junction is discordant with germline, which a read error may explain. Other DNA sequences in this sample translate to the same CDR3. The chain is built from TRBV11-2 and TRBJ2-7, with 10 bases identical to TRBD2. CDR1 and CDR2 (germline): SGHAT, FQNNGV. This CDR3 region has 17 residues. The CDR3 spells CASSIELAGSGRDEQYF. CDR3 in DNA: TGTGCCAGCAGCATAGAACTAGCGGGGAGTGGGAGGGACGAGCAGTACTTC.

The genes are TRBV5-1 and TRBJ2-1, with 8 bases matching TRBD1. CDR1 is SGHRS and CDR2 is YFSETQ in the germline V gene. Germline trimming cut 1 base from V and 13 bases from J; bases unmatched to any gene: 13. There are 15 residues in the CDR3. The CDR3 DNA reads TGCGCCAGCAGCTTGCGTTCGGGTGCAGGGGGCTTACAGTTCTTC. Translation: CASSLRSGAGGLQFF.

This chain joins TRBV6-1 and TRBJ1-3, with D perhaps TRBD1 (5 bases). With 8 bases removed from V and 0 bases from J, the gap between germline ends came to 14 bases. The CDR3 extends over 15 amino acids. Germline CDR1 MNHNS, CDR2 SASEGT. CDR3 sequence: CASWDFVFSGNTIYF. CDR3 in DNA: TGTGCCAGCTGGGACTTCGTCTTCTCTGGAAACACCATATATTTT.

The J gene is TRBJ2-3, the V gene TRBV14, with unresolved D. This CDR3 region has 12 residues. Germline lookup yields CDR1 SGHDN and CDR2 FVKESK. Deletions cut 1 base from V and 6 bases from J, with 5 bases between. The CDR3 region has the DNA TGTGCCAGCAGCCAAGTTCCTGATACGCAGTATTTT. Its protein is CASSQVPDTQYF.

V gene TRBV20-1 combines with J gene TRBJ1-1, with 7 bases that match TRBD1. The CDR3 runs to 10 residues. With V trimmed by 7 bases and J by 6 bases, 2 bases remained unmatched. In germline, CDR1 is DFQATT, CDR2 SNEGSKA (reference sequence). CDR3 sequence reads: CSVDRAEAFF. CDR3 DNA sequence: TGCAGTGTTGACAGGGCTGAAGCTTTCTTT.

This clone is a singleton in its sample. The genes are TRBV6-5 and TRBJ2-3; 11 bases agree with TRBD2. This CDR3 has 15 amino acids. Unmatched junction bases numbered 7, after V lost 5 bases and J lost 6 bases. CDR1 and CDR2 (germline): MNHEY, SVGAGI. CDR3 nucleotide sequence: TGTGCCAGCAGTCGACTAGCGGGGACCATGGATACGCAGTATTTT. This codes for CASSRLAGTMDTQYF.

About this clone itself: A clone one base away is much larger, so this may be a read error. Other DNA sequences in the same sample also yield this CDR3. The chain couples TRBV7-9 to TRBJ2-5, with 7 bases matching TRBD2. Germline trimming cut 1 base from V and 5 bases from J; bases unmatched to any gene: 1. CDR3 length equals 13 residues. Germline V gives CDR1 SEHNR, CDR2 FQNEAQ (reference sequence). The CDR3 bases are TGTGCCAGCAGCTTAGTGGGGGGGGAGACCCAGTACTTC. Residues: CASSLVGGETQYF.

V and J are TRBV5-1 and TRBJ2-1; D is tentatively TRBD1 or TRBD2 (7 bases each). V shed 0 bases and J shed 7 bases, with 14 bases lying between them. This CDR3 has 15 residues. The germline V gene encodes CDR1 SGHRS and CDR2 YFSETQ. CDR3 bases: TGCGCCAGCAGCTTGGTTGGCAGGGGGGGAAATGAGCAGTTCTTC. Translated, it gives CASSLVGRGGNEQFF.

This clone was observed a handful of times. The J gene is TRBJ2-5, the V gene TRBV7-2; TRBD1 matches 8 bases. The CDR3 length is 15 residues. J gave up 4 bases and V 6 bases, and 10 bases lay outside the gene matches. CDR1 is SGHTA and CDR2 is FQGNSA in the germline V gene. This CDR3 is CASSSRTGRGETQYF. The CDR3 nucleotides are TGTGCCAGCAGTTCCCGGACAGGGCGGGGAGAGACCCAGTACTTC.

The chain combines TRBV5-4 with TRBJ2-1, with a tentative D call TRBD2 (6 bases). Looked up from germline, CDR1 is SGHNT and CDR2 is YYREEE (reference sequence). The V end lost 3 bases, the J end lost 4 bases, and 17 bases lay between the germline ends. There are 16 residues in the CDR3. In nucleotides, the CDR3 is TGTGCCAGCAGCTCCCGTGGTAGCGGAGTATACAATGAGCAGTTCTTC. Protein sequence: CASSSRGSGVYNEQFF.

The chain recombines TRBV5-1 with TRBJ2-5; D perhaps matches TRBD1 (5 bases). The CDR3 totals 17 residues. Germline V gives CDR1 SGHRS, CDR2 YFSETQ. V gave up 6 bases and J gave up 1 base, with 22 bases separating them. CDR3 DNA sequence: TGCGCCAGCACCCGTACAGGAACTCTAGGGCCCCAAGAGACCCAGTACTTC. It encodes CASTRTGTLGPQETQYF.

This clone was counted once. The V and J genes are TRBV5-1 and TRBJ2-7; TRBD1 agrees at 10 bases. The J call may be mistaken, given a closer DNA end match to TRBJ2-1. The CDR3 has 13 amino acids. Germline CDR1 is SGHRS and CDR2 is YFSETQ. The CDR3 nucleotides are TGCGCCAGCAGCCTGACAGGGGGCAGTGAGCAGTTCTTC. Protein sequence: CASSLTGGSEQFF.

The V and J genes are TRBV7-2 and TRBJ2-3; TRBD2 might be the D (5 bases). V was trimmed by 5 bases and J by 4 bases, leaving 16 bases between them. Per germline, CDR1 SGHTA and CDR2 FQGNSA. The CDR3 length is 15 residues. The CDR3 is CASSPRGSVSDTQYF. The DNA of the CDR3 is TGTGCCAGCAGCCCAAGAGGGTCGGTGTCAGATACGCAGTATTTT.

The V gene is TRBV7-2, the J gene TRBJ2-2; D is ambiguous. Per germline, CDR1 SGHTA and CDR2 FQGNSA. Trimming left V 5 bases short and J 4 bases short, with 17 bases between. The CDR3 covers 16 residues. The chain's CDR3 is CASSPGVAAGTGELFF. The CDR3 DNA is TGTGCCAGCAGCCCCGGAGTGGCGGCAGGCACCGGGGAGCTGTTTTTT. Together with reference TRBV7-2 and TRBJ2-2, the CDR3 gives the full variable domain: GAGVSQSPSNKVTEKGKDVELRCDPISGHTALYWYRQSLGQGLEFLIYFQGNSAPDKSGLPSDRFSAERTGGSVSTLTIQRTQQEDSAVYLCASSPGVAAGTGELFFGEGSRLTVL.

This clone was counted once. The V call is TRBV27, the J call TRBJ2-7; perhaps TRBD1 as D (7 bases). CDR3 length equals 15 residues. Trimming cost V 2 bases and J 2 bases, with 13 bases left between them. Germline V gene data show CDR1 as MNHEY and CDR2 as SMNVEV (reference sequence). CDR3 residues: CASSLRAGGTYEQYF. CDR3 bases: TGTGCCAGCAGTTTACGGGCAGGGGGGACCTACGAGCAGTACTTC.

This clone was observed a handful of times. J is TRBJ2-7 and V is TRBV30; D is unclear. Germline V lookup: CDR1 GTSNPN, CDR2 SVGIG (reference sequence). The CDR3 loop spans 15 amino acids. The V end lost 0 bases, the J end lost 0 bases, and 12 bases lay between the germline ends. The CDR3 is CAWSVALGSSYEQYF. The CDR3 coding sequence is TGTGCCTGGAGTGTCGCCCTGGGAAGCTCCTACGAGCAGTACTTC. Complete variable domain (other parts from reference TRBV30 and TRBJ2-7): SQTIHQWPATLVQPVGSPLSLECTVEGTSNPNLYWYRQAAGRGLQLLFYSVGIGQISSEVPQNLSASRPQDRQFILSSKKLLLSDSGFYLCAWSVALGSSYEQYFGPGTRLTVT.